This T cell receptor (beta chain) was recovered during a study of cytomegalovirus exposure and HLA in healthy donors. In the PCR, 60 Vbeta and 13 Jbeta primers were used. TCRdb's table, derived via immunoSEQ multiplex PCR, lists solely in-frame clones and lacks some. The sample lists roughly 150,000 clones; around 79% were seen once. The germline V gene has CDR1 SGHRS and CDR2 YFSETQ. The CDR3 has 14 amino acids. The germline V and J ends were trimmed by 4 bases and 1 base, with 11 bases remaining between them. This clonotype was obtained from a male donor in good health and CMV-seronegative. The V gene is TRBV5-1, the J gene TRBJ1-2; D possibly corresponds to TRBD1 (6 bases). Sequenced input: PBMCs. In nucleotides, the CDR3 is TGCGCCAGCAGCCCCCAGGGGATTAACTATGGCTACACCTTC. Its translation: CASSPQGINYGYTF.